The present T cell receptor beta chain was sequenced within a study of T-cell reconstitution after alpha-beta-depleted transplantation in children. Unique molecular identifiers were built into the TCRbeta library. A single record per CDR3 protein comes from TCRdb applying MiXCR to the PCR reads. The sample carries some 340,000 distinct CDR3 sequences, around a tenth recorded once. This clonotype came up many times. The V and J ends lost 1 base and 7 bases, in that order; junction bases with no gene match: 4. This CDR3 spans 15 amino acids. CDR1 SGHVS and CDR2 FQNEAQ come from the germline V gene. Specimen: PBMCs from the stem cell graft donor, collected from the stem cell graft. The chain carries TRBV7-8 and TRBJ2-7; 13 bases are shared with TRBD2. This receptor was obtained from a human donor who donated a stem cell graft to a child with acute lymphoblastic leukemia. CDR3 loop: CASSLGLAGGREQYF. CDR3 nucleotides: TGTGCCAGCAGCTTAGGACTAGCGGGAGGACGGGAGCAGTACTTC.